The rows below give T cell receptor beta chains drawn from one sample of a study of T cells in Graves' hyperthyroidism and ophthalmopathy. TCRdb reprocessed the multiplex PCR reads via MiXCR and lists one record per CDR3 protein. This table has about 410,000 distinct CDR3 sequences, about 15% appearing once. Sequenced sample: blood. The receptors stem from a young man with Graves' ophthalmopathy. Each CDR3 is given with its conserved first and last residue. Each record gives: clone size, V gene, J gene, D gene, CDR3 protein, CDR3 DNA. A D gene is named only where the DNA matches it firmly. The size field is filled for only some rows; it gives once, few, many or a size class.

clone_size: few
v_call: TRBV19
j_call: TRBJ1-1
d_call: TRBD1
cdr3_aa: CASRDRSLNTEAFF
cdr3_nt: TGTGCCAGCCGGGACAGGAGCCTAAACACTGAAGCTTTCTTT

clone_size: many
v_call: TRBV12-3/TRBV12-4
j_call: TRBJ1-5
d_call: .
cdr3_aa: CASSFVGQPQHF
cdr3_nt: TGTGCCAGCAGTTTCGTTGGTCAGCCCCAGCATTTT

clone_size: many
v_call: TRBV5-4
j_call: TRBJ2-1
d_call: TRBD2
cdr3_aa: CASRPGGGALNEQFF
cdr3_nt: TGTGCCAGCAGGCCCGGCGGGGGGGCCCTTAATGAGCAGTTCTTC

clone_size: few
v_call: TRBV9
j_call: TRBJ2-3
d_call: .
cdr3_aa: CARGEADTQYF
cdr3_nt: TGTGCCAGGGGGGAGGCAGATACGCAGTATTTT

clone_size: .
v_call: TRBV19
j_call: TRBJ2-5
d_call: .
cdr3_aa: CASSTWDKETQYF
cdr3_nt: TGTGCCAGTAGTACTTGGGACAAAGAGACCCAGTACTTC

clone_size: .
v_call: TRBV10-3
j_call: TRBJ2-5
d_call: .
cdr3_aa: CAISEYPGVIQETQYF
cdr3_nt: TGTGCCATCAGTGAGTACCCAGGAGTAATCCAAGAGACCCAGTACTTC

clone_size: many
v_call: TRBV7-9
j_call: TRBJ2-1
d_call: TRBD2
cdr3_aa: CASSLATTSGGNEQFF
cdr3_nt: TGTGCCAGCAGCTTAGCGACGACTAGCGGGGGGAATGAGCAGTTCTTC

clone_size: many
v_call: TRBV6-1
j_call: TRBJ1-1
d_call: .
cdr3_aa: CASTREDRGDTEAFF
cdr3_nt: TGTGCCAGCACCCGGGAGGACCGAGGTGACACTGAAGCTTTCTTT

clone_size: many
v_call: TRBV6-1
j_call: TRBJ1-5
d_call: TRBD1
cdr3_aa: CASSGTGVSYSNQPQHF
cdr3_nt: TGTGCCAGCTCCGGGACAGGGGTATCGTATAGCAATCAGCCCCAGCATTTT

clone_size: few
v_call: TRBV30
j_call: TRBJ2-1
d_call: TRBD2
cdr3_aa: CAWSYRTSGPYGEQFF
cdr3_nt: TGTGCCTGGAGTTATCGGACTAGCGGGCCGTATGGTGAGCAGTTCTTC

clone_size: many
v_call: TRBV7-9
j_call: TRBJ1-1
d_call: .
cdr3_aa: CASSLAGRYPNTEAFF
cdr3_nt: TGTGCCAGCAGCTTGGCGGGGAGGTACCCTAACACTGAAGCTTTCTTT

clone_size: .
v_call: TRBV5-1
j_call: TRBJ1-5
d_call: .
cdr3_aa: CASSPGGEQPQHF
cdr3_nt: TGCGCCAGCAGTCCGGGGGGGGAGCAGCCCCAGCATTTT

clone_size: .
v_call: TRBV4-1
j_call: TRBJ2-1
d_call: .
cdr3_aa: CASSQEVRSTNEQFF
cdr3_nt: TGCGCCAGCAGCCAAGAAGTAAGAAGTACCAATGAGCAGTTCTTC

clone_size: .
v_call: TRBV2
j_call: TRBJ1-2
d_call: .
cdr3_aa: CASSPVSRAISNYGYTF
cdr3_nt: TGTGCCAGCAGCCCAGTATCCAGGGCCATCTCTAACTATGGCTACACCTTC